The 32 T cell receptor beta chains listed next were all sequenced from one sample in a study of T-cell memory formation after mild COVID-19. Each CDR3 protein gets one entry after TCRdb re-called the 5' RACE reads with MiXCR. This table holds 120,000 to 150,000 distinct CDR3 sequences, approximately 6% found once. The source material was PBMCs or a T cell subset sorted from them (not recorded which). These receptors were taken from an adult woman who had mild COVID-19 (a few samples of this study predate the infection). Cell type and time point are not known.

The table lists this clonotype with many counts. CDR3 region: CSVEDPGNIQYF. Written as DNA, the CDR3 is TGCAGCGTTGAAGATCCGGGGAACATTCAGTACTTC. The chain is built from TRBV29-1 and TRBJ2-4, with a tentative D call TRBD2 (5 bases). The CDR3 sequence is 12 residues long. Germline assignment: CDR1 SQVTM and CDR2 ANQGSEA. Trimming stripped 0 bases from V and 7 bases from J, with 7 bases between.

This clonotype was recorded many times. The J gene is TRBJ2-7, the V gene TRBV5-6; D possibly corresponds to TRBD2 (6 bases). The V end lost 4 bases, the J end lost 3 bases, and 11 bases lay between the germline ends. Germline CDR1 and CDR2: SGHDT and YYEEEE. This CDR3 has 13 amino acids. The CDR3 DNA is TGTGCCAGCAGCCGCGGGGCGCGCTACGAGCAGTACTTC. Residues: CASSRGARYEQYF.

This clonotype was counted a few times. V gene TRBV23-1 combines with J gene TRBJ1-5, with D possibly matching TRBD1 (5 bases). TRBV23-1 is recorded as an ORF, its role being uncertain. With 10 bases removed from V and 4 bases from J, the gap between germline ends came to 26 bases. This CDR3 has 17 residues. The CDR3 DNA reads as TGCGCCATCGGCCATCCGAAGACGGTGGGGACGAATCAGCCCCAGCATTTT. Protein sequence: CAIGHPKTVGTNQPQHF.

This clonotype was counted at least ten times. The chain joins TRBV6-5 to TRBJ2-7; D is unresolved. The germline V gene has CDR1 MNHEY and CDR2 SVGAGI. Deletions cut 6 bases from V and 0 bases from J, with 15 bases between. The CDR3 totals 15 residues. The CDR3 DNA is TGTGCCAGCAGGACCGGGCAGGAGCCCTCCTACGAGCAGTACTTC. Translation: CASRTGQEPSYEQYF.

This clonotype has only a few counts. The chain links TRBV20-1 to TRBJ1-1, with 8 bases fitting TRBD1. The length of the CDR3 is 15 residues. Germline V gives CDR1 DFQATT, CDR2 SNEGSKA (reference sequence). V shed 6 bases and J 0 bases; nucleotides not matched to a gene: 9. In DNA form, the CDR3 reads TGCAGTGCCAGAAAAGGGACAGGCCTGAACACTGAAGCTTTCTTT. Amino acid sequence: CSARKGTGLNTEAFF.

The sample holds many counts of this clonotype. The V gene is TRBV5-1, the J gene TRBJ1-1; TRBD1 matches at 8 bases. V trimming: 4 bases; J trimming: 0 bases; junction bases outside the gene matches: 5. Germline assignment: CDR1 SGHRS and CDR2 YFSETQ. The CDR3 is 15 amino acids. Here the CDR3 reads CASSQDRAVNTEAFF. In DNA form, the CDR3 reads TGCGCCAGCAGCCAGGACAGGGCGGTGAACACTGAAGCTTTCTTT.

The table lists this clonotype with a few counts. V gene TRBV7-2 combines with J gene TRBJ2-1, with D perhaps matching TRBD1 (5 bases). From germline, CDR1 is SGHTA and CDR2 FQGNSA. This CDR3 has 14 residues. Trimming took 4 bases from V and 7 from J, leaving 14 bases between them. The CDR3 spells CASSSSDKRNEQFF. The CDR3 DNA is TGTGCCAGCAGCTCCTCGGACAAGCGAAATGAGCAGTTCTTC.

The chain uses TRBV5-1 and TRBJ2-1; 7 nucleotides match TRBD1. This CDR3 comprises 14 residues. V trimming: 5 bases; J trimming: 7 bases; junction bases outside the gene matches: 9. Looked up from germline, CDR1 is SGHRS and CDR2 is YFSETQ. CDR3 DNA: TGCGCCAGCAGAGAGGGGGCCAGGGGGAATGAGCAGTTCTTC. This encodes CASREGARGNEQFF.

This clonotype was observed a few times. V usage is TRBV4-3 and J usage is TRBJ2-5; TRBD1 might be the D (5 bases). There are 16 residues in the CDR3. Germline CDR1 is LGHNA and CDR2 is YSLEER. V lost 0 bases and J 3 bases, leaving 14 bases between the germline ends. CDR3 bases: TGCGCCAGCAGCCAAGAAGGGGCGGATCGTGAAGAGACCCAGTACTTC. Amino acids: CASSQEGADREETQYF.

This clonotype has just a few counts. The chain links TRBV3-1 to TRBJ1-2; D not certain. V lost 4 bases to trimming and J lost 7 bases, with 19 bases between them. CDR3 length: 15 amino acids. CDR1 and CDR2 (germline): LGHDT, YNNKEL (reference sequence). CDR3 DNA sequence: TGTGCCAGCAGCCTAACCCTCCGGGGTCCGTCTGGCTACACCTTC. Translating it yields CASSLTLRGPSGYTF.

This clonotype was seen a handful of times. This chain uses TRBV12-3 or TRBV12-4 with TRBJ2-5; D possibly corresponds to TRBD1 (5 bases). Trimming removed 0 bases from V and 3 bases from J, with 8 bases in between. The CDR3 is made up of 14 amino acids. This CDR3 is CASSLAGRKETQYF. The CDR3, as DNA: TGTGCCAGCAGTTTAGCGGGGCGTAAAGAGACCCAGTACTTC.

The rearrangement joins TRBV6-5 to TRBJ2-1; 13 bases match TRBD2. Germline V CDR1 and CDR2: MNHEY, SVGAGI. This CDR3 is 15 amino acids long. V trimming: 6 bases; J trimming: 5 bases; junction bases outside the gene matches: 4. This chain's CDR3 is CASSRLAGGNNEQFF. The CDR3 region has the DNA TGTGCCAGCAGCCGACTAGCGGGGGGCAACAATGAGCAGTTCTTC.

This clonotype was detected ten times or more. V gene TRBV19 combines with J gene TRBJ2-7, with 9 bases lining up with TRBD2. The CDR3 loop spans 14 amino acids. V lost 6 bases, J lost 2 bases, and 5 bases stayed unmatched. Germline V gives CDR1 LNHDA, CDR2 SQIVND (reference sequence). CDR3 residues: CASSDAGGTYEQYF. The CDR3 bases are TGTGCCAGTAGCGATGCGGGGGGGACCTACGAGCAGTACTTC.

This clonotype showed up just a few times. This chain connects TRBV10-3 to TRBJ1-1; D is unclear. This CDR3 spans 14 amino acids. The germline V gene has CDR1 ENHRY and CDR2 SYGVKD. The ends were cut back, 0 bases at V and 0 bases at J, with 5 bases in the middle. Written as DNA, the CDR3 is TGTGCCATCAGTGAGTCGACGGTGAACACTGAAGCTTTCTTT. It is translated as CAISESTVNTEAFF.

V is TRBV5-1 and J is TRBJ2-2, with unresolved D. With 0 bases removed from V and 6 bases from J, the gap between germline ends came to 15 bases. CDR1 is SGHRS and CDR2 is YFSETQ in the germline V gene. The CDR3 runs to 16 residues. CDR3 sequence: CASSLVPGPRSGELFF. The CDR3 DNA follows: TGCGCCAGCAGCTTGGTTCCAGGCCCTCGATCCGGGGAGCTGTTTTTT.

This clonotype is deemed medium-sized. The gene calls are TRBV4-3 and TRBJ1-1; 7 positions match TRBD1. The germline V gene encodes CDR1 LGHNA and CDR2 YSLEER. V shed 3 bases and J 1 base; nucleotides not matched to a gene: 2. The CDR3 is 14 amino acids. CDR3 region: CASSHQGENTEAFF. CDR3 DNA sequence: TGCGCCAGCAGCCATCAGGGGGAGAACACTGAAGCTTTCTTT.

This clonotype has at least ten counts. V is TRBV5-1 and J is TRBJ2-6; no firm D call. Germline V gives CDR1 SGHRS, CDR2 YFSETQ. V gave up 0 bases and J gave up 4 bases, with 5 bases separating them. CDR3 length: 14 residues. DNA of the CDR3: TGCGCCAGCAGCTTGGGCTCCGGGGCCAACGTCCTGACTTTC. Translating gives CASSLGSGANVLTF.

This clonotype was seen repeatedly, ten times or more. Here the CDR3 DNA reads TGCAGTGCTTCCGGGACAGGCGGCGAGCAGTACTTC. Its translation: CSASGTGGEQYF. The chain couples TRBV20-1 to TRBJ2-7; 8 bases fit TRBD1. The CDR3 is 12 residues long. In germline, CDR1 is DFQATT, CDR2 SNEGSKA (reference sequence). The trim removed 5 bases at V and 6 bases at J, leaving 6 bases unmatched.

The chain is built from TRBV7-2 and TRBJ1-2; perhaps TRBD1 as D (5 bases). The ends were cut back, 1 base at V and 8 bases at J, with 14 bases in the middle. CDR1 and CDR2 from the germline V gene are SGHTA and FQGNSA. The CDR3 is made up of 14 amino acids. The CDR3 DNA follows: TGTGCCAGCAGCTTAGGAGCAGGGATGGGGGGCTACACCTTC. It translates to CASSLGAGMGGYTF.

As regards this clonotype: A clone one base away is much larger, so this may be a read error. The CDR3 bases are TGCGCCAGCAGCAAAGGGGGGACAGGGGGGTCAGATACGCAGTATTTT. Translated, it gives CASSKGGTGGSDTQYF. The V and J genes are TRBV4-1 and TRBJ2-3, with 11 nucleotides matching TRBD1. Germline CDR1 MGHRA, CDR2 YSYEKL. Trimming at V came to 5 bases and at J to 4 bases, leaving 8 bases not matched to a gene. The CDR3 has 16 residues.

In its sample, this clonotype was seen many times. At one boundary the junction diverges from the germline segment, which might be a read error. The V call is TRBV7-2, the J call TRBJ2-3; 7 positions agree with TRBD1. In germline, CDR1 is SGHTA, CDR2 FQGNSA. This CDR3 has 14 amino acids. The CDR3 loop reads CASTLDRVADTQYF. CDR3 nucleotide sequence: TGTGCCAGCACCTTAGACAGGGTCGCAGATACGCAGTATTTT.

This clonotype was seen more than once but under ten times. The rearrangement links TRBV5-1 to TRBJ2-1; 11 bases align to TRBD2. This CDR3 spans 16 amino acids. V was pared by 4 bases and J by 0 bases, with 3 bases of the junction left unmatched. The germline V gene encodes CDR1 SGHRS and CDR2 YFSETQ. CDR3 nucleotide sequence: TGCGCCAGCAGCCCTACTAGCGGGAGCTCCTACAATGAGCAGTTCTTC. Protein sequence: CASSPTSGSSYNEQFF.

The sample holds many counts of this clonotype. The chain combines TRBV5-1 with TRBJ2-6; D assignment may be TRBD1 or TRBD2 (7 bases each). The CDR3 is 15 amino acids. The germline V and J ends were trimmed by 4 bases and 7 bases, with 15 bases remaining between them. Germline V gene sequence: CDR1 SGHRS, CDR2 YFSETQ. The CDR3 DNA sequence: TGCGCCAGCAGCCCAGGGGGGGCAGGTGCCAACGTCCTGACTTTC. Its protein product is CASSPGGAGANVLTF.

This clonotype has only a few counts. The chain couples TRBV7-3 to TRBJ2-7, with D unclear. Trimming shortened V by 0 bases and J by 3 bases, and 9 bases separated the two germline ends. The CDR3 sequence is 14 residues long. The germline gives CDR1 SGHTA, CDR2 FQGTGA. CDR3 DNA sequence: TGTGCCAGCAGCTTAACAGGCCCCGTCTACGAGCAGTACTTC. This translates into CASSLTGPVYEQYF. Full variable domain (remainder filled in from reference TRBV7-3 and TRBJ2-7): GAGVSQTPSNKVTEKGKYVELRCDPISGHTALYWYRQSLGQGPEFLIYFQGTGAADDSGLPNDRFFAVRPEGSVSTLKIQRTERGDSAVYLCASSLTGPVYEQYFGPGTRLTVT.

In this sample, this clonotype turned up many times. The junction departs from germline at one end; a sequencing error may be responsible. This chain joins TRBV7-6 and TRBJ2-3; D gene uncertain. CDR1 and CDR2 from the germline V gene are SGHVS and FNYEAQ. CDR3 length equals 13 residues. The CDR3 loop is CASSLASTDTQYF. As DNA, the CDR3 is TGCGCCAGCAGCTTGGCTAGCACAGATACGCAGTATTTT.

This clonotype has just a few counts. This chain uses TRBV20-1 with TRBJ2-1, with 11 nucleotides matching TRBD2. CDR3 size: 16 residues. J was trimmed by 3 bases and V by 2 bases; bases with no gene match: 6. Germline V lookup: CDR1 DFQATT, CDR2 SNEGSKA (reference sequence). The CDR3 loop is CSARPQTSGNYNEQFF. In DNA form, the CDR3 reads TGCAGTGCTAGACCGCAGACTAGCGGGAACTACAATGAGCAGTTCTTC.

V is TRBV5-1 and J is TRBJ2-4, with a weak D call TRBD2 (6 bases). V lost 3 bases, J lost 0 bases, and 13 bases lay in between. The CDR3 loop spans 16 amino acids. The germline V gene encodes CDR1 SGHRS and CDR2 YFSETQ. The chain's CDR3 is CASSSDWGLAKNIQYF. The CDR3 DNA reads as TGCGCCAGCAGCTCGGATTGGGGACTAGCCAAAAACATTCAGTACTTC.

This clonotype was picked up many times. V is TRBV6-2 or TRBV6-3 and J is TRBJ2-7; D may match TRBD1 or TRBD2 (5 bases each). V lost 2 bases and J lost 6, with 8 bases in between. The CDR3 totals 12 residues. Germline CDR1 MNHEY, CDR2 SVGEGT. Here the CDR3 reads CASSYGTFEQYF. The CDR3 DNA reads TGTGCCAGCAGTTACGGGACGTTCGAGCAGTACTTC.

The chain is built from TRBV7-9 and TRBJ1-1; D is possibly TRBD1 (6 bases). Looked up from germline, CDR1 is SEHNR and CDR2 is FQNEAQ (reference sequence). There are 14 residues in the CDR3. Trimming left V 2 bases short and J 6 bases short, with 13 bases between. This CDR3 reads CASSLRGGQSEAFF. In nucleotides, the CDR3 is TGTGCCAGCAGCTTAAGGGGCGGACAGTCTGAAGCTTTCTTT.

This chain joins TRBV2 and TRBJ2-2; 8 nucleotides agree with TRBD2. Trimming at V came to 5 bases and at J to 0 bases, leaving 5 bases not matched to a gene. Germline V gene lookup returns CDR1 SNHLY and CDR2 FYNNEI. CDR3 length: 16 residues. For the CDR3, the DNA is TGTGCCAGCAGTCGCACTAGCGGAGCGAACACCGGGGAGCTGTTTTTT. Translated, it gives CASSRTSGANTGELFF.

The genes are TRBV5-1 and TRBJ2-5; 8 nucleotides match TRBD1. This CDR3 comprises 15 residues. V lost 4 bases, J lost 2 bases, and 7 bases stayed unmatched. The germline CDR1 and CDR2 sequences are SGHRS and YFSETQ. The CDR3 nucleotides are TGCGCCAGCAGCACAGGGGGACAGAATCAAGAGACCCAGTACTTC. Protein: CASSTGGQNQETQYF.

The chain uses TRBV27 and TRBJ1-1, with D hard to call. Trimming stripped 6 bases from V and 0 bases from J, with 8 bases between. Germline values: CDR1 MNHEY, CDR2 SMNVEV (reference sequence). CDR3 length equals 13 residues. The CDR3 region has the DNA TGTGCCAGCAGGCCAGGACTGAACACTGAAGCTTTCTTT. This codes for CASRPGLNTEAFF.